This T cell receptor (beta chain) was recorded in a study of identical twins. Study-level points and caveats: Modeled out-of-frame TCR alpha sharing in monozygotic twins fell below observed levels.

Via MiXCR, TCRdb re-called the 5' RACE reads, giving one row per CDR3 protein. The sample yields approximately 230,000 distinct CDR3 sequences, 6.5% seen once. CDR1 and CDR2 from the germline V gene are SGHKS and YYEKEE (reference sequence). CDR3 length: 14 amino acids. Trimming stripped 4 bases from V and 4 bases from J, with 12 bases between. As for this clonotype: No antigen is known for it.

These data were likewise used in another study, on T cells expressing NK-cell markers.

This TCR was recovered from a woman between 18 and 30 years old in good health. The chain carries TRBV5-5 and TRBJ1-5, with D possibly matching TRBD1 (6 bases). Material: CD8+ T cells sorted from blood. CDR3 sequence: CASSVDQGNQPQHF. The CDR3 DNA follows: TGTGCCAGCAGCGTGGATCAGGGGAATCAGCCCCAGCATTTT.